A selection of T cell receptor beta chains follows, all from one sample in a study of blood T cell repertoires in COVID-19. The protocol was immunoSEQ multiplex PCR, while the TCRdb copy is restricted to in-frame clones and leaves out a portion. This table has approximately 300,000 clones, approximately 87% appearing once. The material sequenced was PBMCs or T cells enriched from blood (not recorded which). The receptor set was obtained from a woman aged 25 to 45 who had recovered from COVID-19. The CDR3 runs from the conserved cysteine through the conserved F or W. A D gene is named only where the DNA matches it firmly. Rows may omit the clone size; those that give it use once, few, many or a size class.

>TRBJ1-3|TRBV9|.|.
CASSFTGISGNTIYF
TGTGCCAGCAGTTTTACAGGCATCTCTGGAAACACCATATATTTT
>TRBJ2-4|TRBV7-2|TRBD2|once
CASSVGLAGGESIQYF
TGTGCCAGCAGCGTTGGACTAGCGGGGGGAGAGAGCATTCAGTACTTC
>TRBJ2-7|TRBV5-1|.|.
CASSSRAGATYEQYF
TGCGCCAGCAGTTCTCGTGCTGGGGCAACCTACGAGCAGTACTTC
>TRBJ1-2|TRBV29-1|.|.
CSVDRGANYGYTF
TGCAGCGTTGACAGGGGAGCTAACTATGGCTACACCTTC
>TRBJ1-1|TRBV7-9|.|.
CASSLLGGGSEAFF
TGTGCCAGCAGCTTATTAGGCGGCGGAAGTGAAGCTTTCTTT
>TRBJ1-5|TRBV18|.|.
CASSPGGVQPQHF
TGTGCCAGCTCACCGGGGGGGGTACAGCCCCAGCATTTT
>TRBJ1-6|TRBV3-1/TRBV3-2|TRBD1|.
CASSQADRGIRNNSPLHF
TGTGCCAGCAGCCAAGCCGACAGGGGGATACGGAATAATTCACCCCTCCACTTT
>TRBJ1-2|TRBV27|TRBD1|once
CATSTGGAYGYTF
TGTGCCACCTCGACAGGGGGAGCCTATGGCTACACCTTC
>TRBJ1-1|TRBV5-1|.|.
CASSFGRDTEAFF
TGCGCCAGCAGCTTTGGCAGGGACACTGAAGCTTTCTTT
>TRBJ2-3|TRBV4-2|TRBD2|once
CASSQESSGGSDTQYF
TGTGCCAGCAGCCAAGAGTCTAGCGGGGGGTCAGATACGCAGTATTTT
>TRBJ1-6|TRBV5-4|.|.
CASSLGSGLDSPLHF
TGTGCCAGCAGCTTGGGGTCAGGGCTGGATTCACCCCTCCACTTT
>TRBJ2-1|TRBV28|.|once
CASSDLTGLNEQFF
TGTGCCAGCAGTGACCTGACAGGCCTCAATGAGCAGTTCTTC
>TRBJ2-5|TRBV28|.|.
CASEGPLRETQYF
TGTGCCAGCGAGGGCCCCCTCCGAGAGACCCAGTACTTC
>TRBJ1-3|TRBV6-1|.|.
CASSEFTYYGNTIYF
TGTGCCAGCAGTGAATTTACTTATTACGGAAACACCATATATTTT
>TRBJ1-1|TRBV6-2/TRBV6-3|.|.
CASSYERNTEAFF
TGTGCCAGCAGTTATGAGCGGAACACTGAAGCTTTCTTT
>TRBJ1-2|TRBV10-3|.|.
CAISESPFEGNYGYTF
TGTGCCATCAGTGAGTCCCCCTTTGAGGGTAACTATGGCTACACCTTC
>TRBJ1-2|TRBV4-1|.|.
CASSRLTANYGYTF
TGCGCCAGCAGTCGGCTGACAGCTAACTATGGCTACACCTTC
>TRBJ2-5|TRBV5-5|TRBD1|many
CASSLRTGEGETQYF
TGTGCCAGCAGCCTTAGGACAGGGGAGGGAGAGACCCAGTACTTC
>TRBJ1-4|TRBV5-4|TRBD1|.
CASSSPGTGLNEKLFF
TGTGCCAGCAGCTCGCCGGGGACAGGGTTAAATGAAAAACTGTTTTTT
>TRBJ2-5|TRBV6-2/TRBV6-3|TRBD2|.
CASSLAGPQETQYF
TGTGCCAGCAGCCTAGCGGGGCCCCAGGAGACCCAGTACTTC
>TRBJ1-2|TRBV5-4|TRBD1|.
CASSLMGIDRGPNYGYTF
TGTGCCAGCAGCTTGATGGGGATCGACAGGGGGCCTAACTATGGCTACACCTTC
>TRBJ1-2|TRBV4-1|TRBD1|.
CASSPSLQGAAPYGYTF
TGCGCCAGCAGCCCGAGTCTGCAGGGGGCAGCCCCCTATGGCTACACCTTC
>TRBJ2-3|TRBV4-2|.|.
CASSQVQGRTDTQYF
TGTGCCAGCAGCCAAGTCCAGGGCCGCACAGATACGCAGTATTTT
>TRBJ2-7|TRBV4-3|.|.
CASSQDLNSYEQYF
TGCGCCAGCAGCCAAGATCTAAATAGCTACGAGCAGTACTTC
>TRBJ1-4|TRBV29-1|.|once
CSAARGGNEKLFF
TGCAGCGCCGCCCGGGGGGGAAATGAAAAACTGTTTTTT
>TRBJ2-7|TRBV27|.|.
CASSLGGGPYEQYF
TGTGCCAGCAGTTTAGGGGGGGGCCCCTACGAGCAGTACTTC
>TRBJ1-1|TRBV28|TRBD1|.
CASGGGAGGAWTEAFF
TGTGCCAGCGGGGGAGGGGCAGGGGGCGCTTGGACTGAAGCTTTCTTT
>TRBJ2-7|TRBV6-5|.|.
CASRTTVSYYEQYF
TGTGCCAGCAGGACGACAGTCTCATATTACGAGCAGTACTTC
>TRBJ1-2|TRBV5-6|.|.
CASSLGAPYGYTF
TGTGCCAGCAGCTTGGGGGCTCCCTATGGCTACACCTTC
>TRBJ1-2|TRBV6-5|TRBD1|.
CASSSQGNYGYTF
TGTGCCAGCAGTTCACAGGGGAACTATGGCTACACCTTC
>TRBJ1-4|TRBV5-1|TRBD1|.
CASSLGDRASNEKLFF
TGCGCCAGCAGCTTGGGAGACAGGGCGAGTAATGAAAAACTGTTTTTT
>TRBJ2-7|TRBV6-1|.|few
CASSEEGGSSYEQYF
TGTGCCAGCAGTGAAGAGGGGGGGTCGTCCTACGAGCAGTACTTC
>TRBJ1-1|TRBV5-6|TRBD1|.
CASSYGQGRLAFF
TGTGCCAGCAGCTACGGACAGGGCCGGTTGGCTTTCTTT
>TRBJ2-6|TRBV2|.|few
CASSERRASGANVLTF
TGTGCCAGCAGTGAACGGAGGGCCTCTGGGGCCAACGTCCTGACTTTC
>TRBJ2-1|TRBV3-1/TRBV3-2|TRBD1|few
CASSQATPLGQGSYNEQFF
TGTGCCAGCAGCCAAGCAACACCACTCGGACAGGGGAGCTACAATGAGCAGTTCTTC
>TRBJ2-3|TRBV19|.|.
CASSTRRGTQYF
TGTGCCAGTAGTACCCGGAGGGGTACGCAGTATTTT
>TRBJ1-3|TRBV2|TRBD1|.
CASRTGGQEFGNTIYF
TGTGCCAGCAGAACAGGGGGCCAGGAGTTTGGAAACACCATATATTTT
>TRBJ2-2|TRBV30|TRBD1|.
CAWRGQAPGELFF
TGTGCCTGGAGGGGACAGGCTCCCGGGGAGCTGTTTTTT
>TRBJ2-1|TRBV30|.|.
CAWSWGAYNEQFF
TGTGCCTGGAGTTGGGGGGCCTACAATGAGCAGTTCTTC
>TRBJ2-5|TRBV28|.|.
CASSLSGVMYYQETQYF
TGTGCCAGCAGTTTATCGGGTGTTATGTATTACCAAGAGACCCAGTACTTC
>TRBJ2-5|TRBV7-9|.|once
CASSFPTAGGTQYF
TGTGCCAGCAGTTTCCCGACAGCCGGGGGGACCCAGTACTTC
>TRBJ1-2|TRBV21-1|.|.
CASSRGQGAYGYTF
TGTGCCAGCAGCAGAGGACAGGGGGCTTATGGCTACACCTTC
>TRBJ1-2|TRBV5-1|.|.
CASSLGAGSGYGYTF
TGCGCCAGCAGCTTGGGAGCAGGGTCGGGCTATGGCTACACCTTC
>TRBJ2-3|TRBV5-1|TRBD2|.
CASRRAGRADTQYF
TGCGCCAGCAGGCGAGCGGGGCGGGCAGATACGCAGTATTTT
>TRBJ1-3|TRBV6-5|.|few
CASSYFGRAGNTIYF
TGTGCCAGCAGTTACTTTGGCAGGGCTGGAAACACCATATATTTT